This T cell receptor (beta chain) is drawn from a study of vaccination and CD4 T cells after COVID-19 (dated by TCRdb to the early 2020s). Study-wide context: Convalescent patients had a positive SARS-CoV-2 result on nasal swab PCR, and of these patients, several had mild disease and one had severe disease. In the convalescent cohort there were six males and four females, among whom were two Hispanic individuals, seven Caucasians, two Asians and one multiracial person. Control cultures received a CEFX viral epitope pool as the positive control, an HIV-1 Nef peptide pool as the negative control, or no peptide. Participants received two doses of either the Pfizer-BioNTech BNT162b2 vaccine (n=8) or the Moderna mRNA-1273 vaccine (n=2). Post-vaccine blood samples were obtained a median of approximately 74 days after the second vaccine dose, with a range of roughly 14 to 241 days. In under twelve COVID-19 convalescent patients and 4 infection-naive healthy vaccine recipients, researchers compared the spike-specific CD4+ TCR repertoire from before mRNA vaccination with the repertoire from after. Post-COVID blood samples from convalescent patients were collected a median of roughly 100 days after diagnosis, with a range of 35 to 161 days. The cultures were stimulated with overlapping spike peptide pools from SARS-CoV-2 and from the common cold coronaviruses HCoV-NL63, HCoV-OC43 and HCoV-229E.

Overall study results and their limits: Of the vaccine-specific clones found in convalescent patients, nearly all (304 of 307) were mono-reactive for SARS-CoV-2 spike instead of being cross-reactive with common cold coronaviruses. Relatively few convalescent patients were included in the study, and early timepoints after natural infection were not analyzed. Among convalescent patients, a median 86.3% of the SARS-CoV-2-reactive clones seen after vaccination appeared only after vaccination, which suggests priming specific to the vaccine. The median count of SARS-CoV-2-reactive clonotypes went up from approximately 22 after infection to 30 to 40 after vaccination, although the change was not significant.

Comment on this clonotype: It lacks a known antigen. No qualities accompany the bases; no much larger clone lies one base away.

The treatment or condition label corresponds to: roughly 10-day PBMC culture with coronavirus spike peptide pools or control peptides (ViraFEST assay). The ViraFEST assay was used in the study, in which antigen-specific T cells were expanded with peptide pools and expanded clonotypes were subsequently identified by TCR sequencing. The convalescent patients' positive SARS-CoV-2 PCR tests fell between March and December 2020, which was before the Alpha, Beta and Delta variants emerged in the United States. PBMCs were cultured at approximately 2 million per well in IMDM supplemented with approximately 5.4% human AB serum and around 9.5 IU/ml IL-2, with approximately 9.2 ug/ml peptide pools added. Half of the culture medium was replaced with fresh IL-2-containing medium on days 3 and 7. After approximately eleven days of culture, CD4+ T cells were isolated by negative selection using the EasySep CD4+ T cell isolation kit. Ficoll-Paque Plus gradient centrifugation was used to isolate PBMCs from whole blood, and the isolated PBMCs were then either used fresh or cryopreserved at -140C. Culture conditions were generally each tested in triplicate wells.

Taken from the germline V gene, the CDR1 and CDR2 loops are KGHDR and SFDVKD. V ends up 4 bases short and J 5 bases short, with an unmatched junction base count of 6. The CDR3 covers 16 residues, taking in both the cysteine and the phenylalanine. Just CDR3 DNA is preserved here, 48 bases in frame from base 1. Libraries came from PCR. DNA from cultured CD4+ T cells was subjected to TCR sequencing with the Oncomine TCR Beta short-read assay at the Johns Hopkins FTIC core. The QIAamp micro DNA kit was used to extract genomic DNA from the cultured CD4+ T cells. Oncomine TCR Beta libraries made from cultured CD4+ T cells were pooled using unique dual indexes and sequenced on an Illumina iSeq 100. The paper's processing steps were these. Non-productive sequences were removed, and CDR3s not starting with C, not ending with F or W, or shorter than 7 amino acids were discarded. Antigen-specific clonotypes were identified using the MANAFEST web application through comparison of peptide-stimulated wells with reference and other culture wells. For a clone to be called positive, the clone needed an FDR below 0.05, an odds ratio above 5, and a productive frequency above 0.1% in at least two of three replicate wells. A clonotype counted as cross-reactive if it showed significant expansion both in the SARS-CoV-2 spike wells and in at least one common cold coronavirus spike condition. CDR3 homology was assessed with Levenshtein distances (stringdist) and unrooted phylogenetic trees (ape) in R version 3.6.1. TCRdb reran the public reads through fastp at Q25 and MiXCR, keeping productive beta chains. When rows share a CDR3 protein, they turn into one entry using the most common DNA and genes. The V and J calls come from TCRdb's annotation, not from the publication. The sample yields more than 20,000 distinct CDR3 sequences; under 55% were counted once. Just over 7% of the sample comes from the top ten.

The specimen sequenced was CD4+ T cells from blood, cultured in vitro. This TCR was sampled from a human donor who had recovered from COVID-19. The V and J segments used are TRBV24-1 and TRBJ2-7; 14 of the junction bases match TRBD2. This receptor carries the CDR3 CATSEGGLAGVHEQYF. The base sequence is TGTGCCACCAGTGAGGGGGGACTAGCGGGAGTACACGAGCAGTACTTC.